These T cell receptor beta chains were read from a single sample in a study of T cell responses to AZD1222 COVID-19 vaccine. Method: immunoSEQ multiplex PCR; TCRdb's copy keeps in-frame clones and lacks some. This table holds 90,000 to 120,000 clones, around 90% found once. Sequencing was performed on peripheral blood, taken 28 days after the second AZD1222 dose. These receptor sequences come from an adult who received the AZD1222 COVID-19 vaccine. Each CDR3 is given with its conserved first and last residue. The D gene is left open where the match is weak. Size is stated for part of the rows, as once, few or many counts, or as a class when the clone is expanded.

V gene: TRBV5-6; clone size: few; D gene: TRBD2; J gene: TRBJ2-5; CDR3 protein: CASSVPRTSGVFGTQYF; CDR3 DNA: TGTGCCAGCAGCGTGCCCCGGACTAGCGGGGTTTTTGGGACCCAGTACTTC
V gene: TRBV6-2/TRBV6-3; clone size: .; D gene: TRBD1; J gene: TRBJ1-2; CDR3 protein: CASSYRDSGYTF; CDR3 DNA: TGTGCCAGCAGTTACCGGGACAGTGGCTACACCTTC
V gene: TRBV7-2; clone size: .; D gene: .; J gene: TRBJ2-2; CDR3 protein: CASRPQNGRELFF; CDR3 DNA: TGTGCCAGCAGACCCCAGAACGGGAGGGAGCTGTTTTTT
V gene: TRBV5-1; clone size: .; D gene: .; J gene: TRBJ1-2; CDR3 protein: CASSPRGGSYGYTF; CDR3 DNA: TGCGCCAGCAGCCCCCGGGGGGGGAGCTATGGCTACACCTTC
V gene: TRBV29-1; clone size: few; D gene: .; J gene: TRBJ1-2; CDR3 protein: CSVRGTGRSGGYTF; CDR3 DNA: TGCAGCGTCCGAGGCACGGGGCGATCTGGTGGCTACACCTTC
V gene: TRBV29-1; clone size: .; D gene: TRBD1; J gene: TRBJ2-7; CDR3 protein: CSVEGPGTGVSYEQYF; CDR3 DNA: TGCAGCGTTGAAGGCCCCGGGACAGGGGTCTCCTACGAGCAGTACTTC
V gene: TRBV2; clone size: .; D gene: .; J gene: TRBJ2-7; CDR3 protein: CASSDISYEQYF; CDR3 DNA: TGTGCCAGCAGTGATATAAGCTACGAGCAGTACTTC
V gene: TRBV5-5; clone size: .; D gene: .; J gene: TRBJ1-2; CDR3 protein: CASSFSSTNYGYTF; CDR3 DNA: TGTGCCAGCAGCTTTTCCAGTACTAACTATGGCTACACCTTC
V gene: TRBV6-1; clone size: .; D gene: TRBD1; J gene: TRBJ1-5; CDR3 protein: CASSVVGDRVIYSNQPQHF; CDR3 DNA: TGTGCCAGCAGTGTGGTGGGGGACAGGGTCATCTATAGCAATCAGCCCCAGCATTTT
V gene: TRBV30; clone size: .; D gene: .; J gene: TRBJ1-5; CDR3 protein: CAWSPQGGLGQPQHF; CDR3 DNA: TGTGCCTGGAGTCCCCAAGGGGGTTTAGGTCAGCCCCAGCATTTT
V gene: TRBV18; clone size: few; D gene: .; J gene: TRBJ1-1; CDR3 protein: CASSPPGLAGYTEAFF; CDR3 DNA: TGTGCCAGCTCACCACCGGGACTGGCGGGGTACACTGAAGCTTTCTTT
V gene: TRBV19; clone size: .; D gene: .; J gene: TRBJ2-3; CDR3 protein: CASQGGTPSFMDTQYF; CDR3 DNA: TGTGCCAGCCAGGGCGGGACTCCCAGTTTTATGGATACGCAGTATTTT
V gene: TRBV13; clone size: .; D gene: .; J gene: TRBJ1-3; CDR3 protein: CASSLRVSGNTIYF; CDR3 DNA: TGTGCCAGCAGCTTACGGGTATCTGGAAACACCATATATTTT
V gene: TRBV6-2/TRBV6-3; clone size: .; D gene: .; J gene: TRBJ1-2; CDR3 protein: CASSAPERVGYTF; CDR3 DNA: TGTGCCAGCAGTGCCCCCGAACGGGTAGGCTACACCTTC
V gene: TRBV12-3/TRBV12-4; clone size: .; D gene: .; J gene: TRBJ1-3; CDR3 protein: CASTPNGNTIYF; CDR3 DNA: TGTGCCAGCACCCCAAATGGAAACACCATATATTTT
V gene: TRBV18; clone size: .; D gene: TRBD1; J gene: TRBJ2-7; CDR3 protein: CASSLRTGGPYEQYF; CDR3 DNA: TGTGCCAGCTCACTCCGGACAGGGGGCCCCTACGAGCAGTACTTC
V gene: TRBV5-1; clone size: .; D gene: .; J gene: TRBJ2-3; CDR3 protein: CASSLVASTDTQYF; CDR3 DNA: TGCGCCAGCAGCTTGGTTGCGAGCACAGATACGCAGTATTTT
V gene: TRBV7-9; clone size: once; D gene: .; J gene: TRBJ2-7; CDR3 protein: CASSPSGTYEQYF; CDR3 DNA: TGTGCCAGCAGTCCGTCCGGGACCTACGAGCAGTACTTC
V gene: TRBV7-9; clone size: .; D gene: .; J gene: TRBJ1-4; CDR3 protein: CASSLDGVTNEKLFF; CDR3 DNA: TGTGCCAGCAGCTTAGACGGTGTGACTAATGAAAAACTGTTTTTT
V gene: TRBV10-3; clone size: .; D gene: TRBD1; J gene: TRBJ1-2; CDR3 protein: CAISDPDRDRGYTF; CDR3 DNA: TGTGCCATCAGTGACCCCGACAGGGACAGGGGCTACACCTTC
V gene: TRBV27; clone size: .; D gene: .; J gene: TRBJ1-1; CDR3 protein: CASSLKGLNTEAFF; CDR3 DNA: TGTGCCAGCAGTTTAAAGGGGCTAAACACTGAAGCTTTCTTT
V gene: TRBV29-1; clone size: .; D gene: .; J gene: TRBJ2-3; CDR3 protein: CSVVWQGTDTQYF; CDR3 DNA: TGCAGCGTTGTATGGCAGGGCACAGATACGCAGTATTTT
V gene: TRBV18; clone size: .; D gene: .; J gene: TRBJ1-2; CDR3 protein: CASSPEEGFVGYTF; CDR3 DNA: TGTGCCAGCTCACCCGAGGAGGGGTTCGTTGGCTACACCTTC
V gene: TRBV10-3; clone size: .; D gene: TRBD1; J gene: TRBJ2-7; CDR3 protein: CAISGSGTGGYEQYF; CDR3 DNA: TGTGCCATCAGTGGTTCCGGGACAGGGGGCTACGAGCAGTACTTC
V gene: TRBV6-5; clone size: .; D gene: TRBD1; J gene: TRBJ1-5; CDR3 protein: CASSQGAGNQPQHF; CDR3 DNA: TGTGCCAGCAGTCAGGGGGCAGGCAATCAGCCCCAGCATTTT
V gene: TRBV27; clone size: .; D gene: .; J gene: TRBJ1-6; CDR3 protein: CASSWPGGHSPLHF; CDR3 DNA: TGTGCCAGCAGTTGGCCGGGAGGCCATTCACCCCTCCACTTT
V gene: TRBV6-5; clone size: .; D gene: .; J gene: TRBJ1-2; CDR3 protein: CASSYSSPYSHGYTF; CDR3 DNA: TGTGCCAGCAGTTACTCAAGCCCATATTCTCATGGCTACACCTTC
V gene: TRBV27; clone size: .; D gene: .; J gene: TRBJ1-1; CDR3 protein: CASSLFGGAEAFF; CDR3 DNA: TGTGCCAGCAGTTTATTTGGTGGGGCTGAAGCTTTCTTT
V gene: TRBV7-2; clone size: once; D gene: .; J gene: TRBJ1-5; CDR3 protein: CASTAGGSGQPQHF; CDR3 DNA: TGTGCCAGCACCGCGGGGGGGTCGGGTCAGCCCCAGCATTTT
V gene: TRBV5-3; clone size: .; D gene: TRBD1; J gene: TRBJ2-7; CDR3 protein: CARSLAYLDRTGDEQYF; CDR3 DNA: TGTGCCAGAAGCTTGGCCTATCTCGATCGGACAGGGGACGAGCAGTACTTC
V gene: TRBV6-5; clone size: .; D gene: .; J gene: TRBJ1-5; CDR3 protein: CASSRQINQPQHF; CDR3 DNA: TGTGCCAGCAGCCGACAGATCAATCAGCCCCAGCATTTT
V gene: TRBV5-6; clone size: .; D gene: TRBD2; J gene: TRBJ2-3; CDR3 protein: CASSEASGGGPDTQYF; CDR3 DNA: TGTGCCAGCAGCGAAGCTAGCGGGGGGGGCCCAGATACGCAGTATTTT
V gene: TRBV3-1/TRBV3-2; clone size: .; D gene: .; J gene: TRBJ1-2; CDR3 protein: CASRQSRGYTF; CDR3 DNA: TGTGCCAGCCGACAGTCACGAGGCTACACCTTC
V gene: TRBV30; clone size: .; D gene: .; J gene: TRBJ1-4; CDR3 protein: CAWSVAQFEKLFF; CDR3 DNA: TGTGCCTGGAGTGTGGCGCAGTTTGAAAAACTGTTTTTT
V gene: TRBV5-6; clone size: .; D gene: .; J gene: TRBJ1-2; CDR3 protein: CASLRGGNGYTF; CDR3 DNA: TGTGCCAGCCTAAGAGGAGGGAATGGCTACACCTTC
V gene: TRBV14; clone size: .; D gene: .; J gene: TRBJ2-2; CDR3 protein: CASSEIKLNTGELFF; CDR3 DNA: TGTGCCAGCAGCGAGATTAAACTAAACACCGGGGAGCTGTTTTTT
V gene: TRBV10-3; clone size: .; D gene: TRBD1; J gene: TRBJ1-4; CDR3 protein: CAISGTGTAIEKLFF; CDR3 DNA: TGTGCCATCAGTGGGACCGGGACAGCTATTGAAAAACTGTTTTTT
V gene: TRBV27; clone size: .; D gene: .; J gene: TRBJ1-5; CDR3 protein: CASSPTVSANQPQHF; CDR3 DNA: TGTGCCAGCAGTCCCACGGTGTCGGCCAATCAGCCCCAGCATTTT
V gene: TRBV5-6; clone size: .; D gene: .; J gene: TRBJ2-3; CDR3 protein: CASSLGRSSTDTQYF; CDR3 DNA: TGTGCCAGCAGCTTGGGACGATCTAGCACAGATACGCAGTATTTT
V gene: TRBV29-1; clone size: .; D gene: .; J gene: TRBJ2-3; CDR3 protein: CSVAGQKTDTQYF; CDR3 DNA: TGCAGCGTTGCCGGACAAAAAACAGATACGCAGTATTTT
V gene: TRBV29-1; clone size: .; D gene: .; J gene: TRBJ2-7; CDR3 protein: CSVTGTITYEQYF; CDR3 DNA: TGCAGCGTTACCGGGACCATAACCTACGAGCAGTACTTC
V gene: TRBV5-3; clone size: .; D gene: .; J gene: TRBJ1-5; CDR3 protein: CARSGGAFNQPQHF; CDR3 DNA: TGTGCCAGAAGCGGCGGGGCTTTCAATCAGCCCCAGCATTTT
V gene: TRBV12-1; clone size: .; D gene: .; J gene: TRBJ2-7; CDR3 protein: CASSTDGSGASYEQYF; CDR3 DNA: TGTGCCAGCAGCACAGATGGTAGCGGGGCCTCCTACGAGCAGTACTTC
V gene: TRBV11-2; clone size: .; D gene: .; J gene: TRBJ2-2; CDR3 protein: CASSSLFRGGNTGELFF; CDR3 DNA: TGTGCCAGCAGCTCCCTTTTCAGGGGGGGAAACACCGGGGAGCTGTTTTTT
V gene: TRBV6-1; clone size: .; D gene: .; J gene: TRBJ1-1; CDR3 protein: CASSEGLRNTEAFF; CDR3 DNA: TGTGCCAGCAGTGAAGGGCTCCGGAACACTGAAGCTTTCTTT
V gene: TRBV7-8; clone size: .; D gene: .; J gene: TRBJ2-7; CDR3 protein: CASSLDSASYEQYF; CDR3 DNA: TGTGCCAGCAGCTTAGATTCAGCTTCCTACGAGCAGTACTTC
V gene: TRBV9; clone size: .; D gene: .; J gene: TRBJ1-2; CDR3 protein: CASSPPLLNLGYTF; CDR3 DNA: TGTGCCAGCAGCCCGCCCTTGCTGAACCTGGGCTACACCTTC
V gene: TRBV5-1; clone size: .; D gene: TRBD1; J gene: TRBJ2-7; CDR3 protein: CASSRDRATYEQYF; CDR3 DNA: TGCGCCAGCAGCCGGGACAGGGCGACCTACGAGCAGTACTTC
V gene: TRBV5-4; clone size: .; D gene: TRBD1; J gene: TRBJ1-5; CDR3 protein: CASSGGTEGQPQHF; CDR3 DNA: TGTGCCAGCAGCGGCGGGACAGAAGGACAGCCCCAGCATTTT
V gene: TRBV4-3; clone size: once; D gene: .; J gene: TRBJ2-7; CDR3 protein: CASSPRTSTYEQYF; CDR3 DNA: TGCGCCAGCAGCCCGCGGACGTCGACCTACGAGCAGTACTTC